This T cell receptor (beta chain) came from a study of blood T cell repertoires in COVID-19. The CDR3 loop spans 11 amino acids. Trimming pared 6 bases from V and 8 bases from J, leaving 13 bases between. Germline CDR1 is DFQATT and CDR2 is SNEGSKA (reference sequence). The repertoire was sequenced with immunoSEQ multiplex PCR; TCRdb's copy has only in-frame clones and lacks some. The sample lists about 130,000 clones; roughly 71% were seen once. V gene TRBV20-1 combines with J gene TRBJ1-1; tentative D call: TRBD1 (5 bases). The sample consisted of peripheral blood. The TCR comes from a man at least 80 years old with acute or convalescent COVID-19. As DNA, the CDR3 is TGCAGTGCCGCTCAGGGTCGCGAAGCTTTCTTT. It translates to CSAAQGREAFF.